Following are 8 T cell receptor beta chains from one sample sequenced in a study of cytomegalovirus exposure and HLA in healthy donors. TCRdb's copy holds only in-frame clones and misses some; the assay was immunoSEQ multiplex PCR. This sample has approximately 300,000 clones, with 86% found just once. Sequencing input: PBMCs. Receptor source: a woman between 18 and 30 years old in good health and CMV-seronegative.

This sequence joins TRBV10-3 and TRBJ1-2; 7 nucleotides align to TRBD1. The CDR3 spans 16 residues. V lost 3 bases, J lost 4 bases, and 11 bases stayed unmatched. Germline loops: CDR1 ENHRY, CDR2 SYGVKD. The CDR3 DNA reads as TGTGCCATCAGTGAAGGATTGGGACAGCAAGGCTATGGCTACACCTTC. Protein product: CAISEGLGQQGYGYTF.

The chain couples TRBV10-1 to TRBJ2-7; TRBD2 might be the D (6 bases). This CDR3 spans 17 amino acids. Germline V gene lookup returns CDR1 WNHNN and CDR2 SYGVQD (reference sequence). V dropped 2 bases and J dropped 4 bases, with 21 bases sitting between them. The CDR3: CASSEPSRPRDFYEQYF. The CDR3 DNA is TGCGCCAGCAGTGAGCCCTCACGTCCTCGGGACTTTTACGAGCAGTACTTC.

This chain links TRBV2 with TRBJ1-5; 7 nucleotides line up with TRBD1. From germline, CDR1 is SNHLY and CDR2 FYNNEI. Trimming removed 4 bases from V and 3 bases from J; junction bases left unmatched: 9. The CDR3 is 16 residues long. In DNA form, the CDR3 reads TGTGCCAGCAGTGCCCTAAAGGGACAGATCAATCAGCCCCAGCATTTT. It yields the protein CASSALKGQINQPQHF.

About this clone itself: Within the sample, other DNA sequences also encode this same CDR3. The chain uses TRBV5-4 and TRBJ2-7; 7 bases align to TRBD2. Germline assignment: CDR1 SGHNT and CDR2 YYREEE (reference sequence). This CDR3 spans 13 amino acids. Trimming cost V 4 bases and J 3 bases; bases outside gene matches: 4. CDR3 DNA: TGTGCCAGCAGCCCCGGGACTAACTACGAGCAGTACTTC. This encodes CASSPGTNYEQYF.

The CDR3 reads CASSLVGTGGEKLFF. The CDR3 region has the DNA TGCGCCAGCAGCTTGGTTGGCACCGGGGGTGAAAAACTGTTTTTT. This rearrangement joins TRBV5-1 to TRBJ1-4, with a tentative D call TRBD1 (5 bases). The germline CDR1 and CDR2 sequences are SGHRS and YFSETQ. With 0 bases removed from V and 7 bases from J, the gap between germline ends came to 13 bases. CDR3 length: 15 amino acids.

This chain links TRBV7-3 with TRBJ2-7, with 9 bases identical to TRBD2. The CDR3 is 15 amino acids. V was clipped by 2 bases and J by 2 bases; unmatched bases: 4. Germline CDR1 and CDR2: SGHTA and FQGTGA. Written as DNA, the CDR3 is TGTGCCAGCAGCTTATCGGCGGGAGGGACCTACGAGCAGTACTTC. This codes for CASSLSAGGTYEQYF.

This chain links TRBV7-8 with TRBJ1-5; maybe TRBD1 (6 bases). The CDR3 has 15 residues. CDR1 and CDR2 (germline): SGHVS, FQNEAQ. V was shortened by 5 bases and J by 0 bases, with 11 bases between the two germline ends. The CDR3 is CASSPQGHSNQPQHF. For the CDR3, the DNA is TGTGCCAGCAGCCCACAGGGACATAGCAATCAGCCCCAGCATTTT.

The genes are TRBV4-1 and TRBJ2-6; TRBD2 might be the D (5 bases). The CDR3 totals 18 residues. Trimming took off 0 bases at V and 0 bases at J, with 12 bases between the two ends. CDR1 and CDR2 from the germline V gene are MGHRA and YSYEKL. This CDR3 reads CASSQEGSGISGANVLTF. CDR3 sequence (DNA): TGCGCCAGCAGCCAAGAGGGCAGCGGTATCTCTGGGGCCAACGTCCTGACTTTC.